The rows below give T cell receptor beta chains drawn from one sample of a study of blood T cell repertoires in COVID-19. Assay used: immunoSEQ multiplex PCR; TCRdb lists only in-frame clones, some missing. The table includes about 150,000 clones, around 85% detected once. Sample: peripheral blood. These receptors were obtained from a woman in her sixties or seventies with COVID-19, enrolled during active disease. CDR3s include the opening cysteine and the closing phenylalanine or tryptophan. A D gene is named only where the DNA matches it firmly.

d_call cdr3_length j_call v_call cdr3_aa
TRBD1 15 TRBJ1-5 TRBV28 CASSPTGGGDQPQHF
NA 13 TRBJ1-1 TRBV19 CASSTTDNTEAFF
NA 13 TRBJ2-5 TRBV14 CASSQEVRGPQYF
TRBD1 13 TRBJ1-2 TRBV30 CAWTSGRGLGYTF
NA 12 TRBJ2-3 TRBV27 CASNDWADTQYF
TRBD2 15 TRBJ2-5 TRBV5-1 CASSVVAGGQETQYF
NA 11 TRBJ1-1 TRBV20-1 CSAARVAEAFF
TRBD1 15 TRBJ1-5 TRBV6-5 CASSLGTGGGIPQHF
TRBD1 16 TRBJ1-2 TRBV5-8 CASTQGTGATHYGYTF
NA 11 TRBJ1-2 TRBV20-1 CSAELNYGYTF
TRBD1 18 TRBJ1-1 TRBV4-1 CASSQEPDRDGMNTEAFF
TRBD1 14 TRBJ1-6 TRBV5-1 CASSIGQGITPLHF
TRBD1 15 TRBJ1-2 TRBV9 CASSLSWTGRDGYTF
TRBD1 14 TRBJ2-7 TRBV7-9 CASSLTGGTYEQYF
TRBD1 15 TRBJ1-4 TRBV3-1/TRBV3-2 CASSLQTGMGEKLFF
TRBD2 15 TRBJ2-5 TRBV27 CASSSLAGALETQYF
NA 13 TRBJ2-7 TRBV7-2 CASSLGGRYEQYF
TRBD2 14 TRBJ2-1 TRBV10-3 CAISVSGGDNEQFF
NA 13 TRBJ1-1 TRBV19 CASSIRQKTQAFF
TRBD1 15 TRBJ1-4 TRBV7-9 CASSPMTGANEKLFF
NA 14 TRBJ1-2 TRBV4-1 CASSQDGRDYGYTF
NA 14 TRBJ2-5 TRBV7-9 CASSLGSEQETQYF
TRBD1 14 TRBJ2-3 TRBV19 CASRSRQGEDTQYF
NA 16 TRBJ2-7 TRBV6-5 CASSYSQGSSSYEQYF
TRBD2 15 TRBJ2-7 TRBV7-7 CASSLAPGGAYEQYF
TRBD2 17 TRBJ2-1 TRBV3-1/TRBV3-2 CASSHTRSGGAWGEQFF
NA 13 TRBJ1-5 TRBV2 CASHSSRDQPQHF
TRBD2 18 TRBJ2-1 TRBV3-1/TRBV3-2 CASSPETRTSPSYNEQFF
NA 14 TRBJ2-3 TRBV5-1 CASSLGGRVDTQYF
NA 14 TRBJ1-4 TRBV30 CASLTVGAREKLFF
NA 14 TRBJ1-2 TRBV6-5 CASRTWTAGIDYTF
NA 16 TRBJ2-5 TRBV4-2 CASSQDTRLGALTQYF
TRBD1 12 TRBJ1-1 TRBV6-5 CASSYGTGTAFF
NA 14 TRBJ1-4 TRBV19 CASLGRYPGEKLFF
NA 15 TRBJ2-7 TRBV4-3 CASSQDPAQPYEQYF
TRBD1 15 TRBJ2-3 TRBV7-7 CASSQQGTSTDTQYF
TRBD1 17 TRBJ1-6 TRBV7-9 CASSLARGQGRASPLHF
NA 14 TRBJ1-2 TRBV14 CASSLTWGHYGYTF
TRBD1 15 TRBJ1-5 TRBV4-2 CASSPRYRGGQPQHF
TRBD1 15 TRBJ2-5 TRBV6-5 CASSYSGYRGETQYF
NA 14 TRBJ1-1 TRBV5-1 CASTRVGEVTEAFF
NA 17 TRBJ2-4 TRBV19 CASSIPGGLMAKNIQYF
NA 12 TRBJ2-7 TRBV2 CASSIDFYEQYF
TRBD1 16 TRBJ2-2 TRBV4-1 CASSKSGGQGFGELFF
NA 14 TRBJ2-3 TRBV7-2 CASSLRGGADTQYF
NA 16 TRBJ2-3 TRBV7-6 CASSLVIGESTDTQYF
NA 14 TRBJ2-3 TRBV3-1/TRBV3-2 CASSRSGRTDTQYF
TRBD1 16 TRBJ1-5 TRBV28 CASRPPFGTGPGPQHF
NA 13 TRBJ2-7 TRBV2 CASRPVGRTEQYF
NA 17 TRBJ1-5 TRBV3-1/TRBV3-2 CASSQLPVGQAEQPQHF
NA 12 TRBJ1-2 TRBV9 CASSVGQYGYTF
TRBD2 17 TRBJ2-6 TRBV5-4 CASSLGGGAGGSNVLTF
NA 14 TRBJ1-1 TRBV7-7 CASRGDRTHTEAFF
NA 14 TRBJ1-2 TRBV6-2/TRBV6-3 CASSYADRRYGYTF
NA 15 TRBJ2-2 TRBV7-9 CASSPPGAFRGELFF
NA 15 TRBJ2-3 TRBV25-1 CASSEFVGAHDTQYF
TRBD1 15 TRBJ1-5 TRBV11-2 CASSLTGGASQPQHF
TRBD1 12 TRBJ1-1 TRBV7-3 CASSPDRVEAFF
NA 16 TRBJ2-7 TRBV6-1 CASSEDWGPRWNEQYF